This T cell receptor (beta chain) emerged from a study of blood T cell repertoires in COVID-19. Study-wide context: COVID-19 samples collected from the United States, Italy and Spain covered acute and convalescent phases. T cells, B-cell-depleted T cells, or PBMCs provided the cDNA or gDNA that served as material.

Germline V gene lookup returns CDR1 SGDLS and CDR2 YYNGEE. V was pared by 0 bases and J by 4 bases, with 7 bases of the junction left unmatched. The CDR3 has 16 residues. In the original workflow: Nucleated cell number was recorded as an estimate derived from reference gene primer amplification. Assay: immunoSEQ multiplex PCR; the TCRdb copy retains only in-frame clones and omits some. The DNA gave D and trimming, while V, J and clone size come from that table. The data show 300,000 to 450,000 clones, approximately 81% seen once. This clone was recorded many times. The sample holds other DNA sequences that translate to the same CDR3.

The receptor was derived from a woman between 18 and 30 years old with acute or convalescent COVID-19. This sequence joins TRBV9 and TRBJ2-5; 9 bases agree with TRBD2. Source material: peripheral blood. The CDR3: CASSVDGSGRGETQYF. The CDR3 nucleotides read TGTGCCAGCAGCGTAGATGGTAGCGGGAGAGGAGAGACCCAGTACTTC.